This TCR beta chain was documented in a study of T cells in Graves' hyperthyroidism and ophthalmopathy. Amplified TCR beta CDR3 regions came from RNA transcripts. When the TCR CDR3 underwent first-round RT-PCR, the HTBI primer set was used. TCRdb re-analysed the multiplex PCR reads in MiXCR, keeping a single row per CDR3 protein. The sample shows roughly 500,000 distinct CDR3 sequences, 46% of them seen only once. Trimming removed 5 bases from V and 4 bases from J; junction bases left unmatched: 13. This CDR3 contains 16 residues. The V gene's germline CDR1 is SGHTA and CDR2 FQGNSA. Sequenced material: peripheral blood or thyroid tissue (not recorded which). This clonotype was obtained from an adult woman with Graves' disease, either hyperthyroidism or ophthalmopathy (not recorded which). This chain connects TRBV7-2 to TRBJ2-5; 7 bases are shared with TRBD2. CDR3 amino acids: CASSPRGAGVAETQYF. DNA for the CDR3: TGTGCCAGCAGCCCCCGAGGGGCGGGAGTGGCAGAGACCCAGTACTTC.